These T cell receptor beta chains were read from a single sample in a study of immune cell composition in non-small cell lung cancer. TCRdb's copy holds only in-frame clones and misses some; the assay was immunoSEQ multiplex PCR. Among about 2,500 clones listed, roughly 80% were seen once. The sample taken for sequencing was lung tumor tissue. These receptors came from a human donor with non-small cell lung cancer. CDR3s leave out the opening cysteine and the closing phenylalanine or tryptophan. A D gene is named only where the DNA matches it firmly. The listing skips clone size in some rows; elsewhere it reads once, few, many or a size class.

D	length	V	size	CDR3
NA	14	TRBV30	NA	AWSLGSPGTNQPQH
NA	13	TRBV19	NA	ASRLAGNSNQPQH
TRBD2	14	TRBV10-3	few	AISERASGSSSEQY
TRBD2	14	TRBV15	NA	ATSRVAGGRTGELF
TRBD2	14	TRBV11-3	NA	ASSLGGSGTYNEQF
TRBD1	12	TRBV5-8	NA	ASSSGQGSYEQY
TRBD1	13	TRBV4-2	NA	ASSQGTGGDYGYT
TRBD1	11	TRBV2	NA	ASTLGQGYEQY
TRBD1	13	TRBV7-6	NA	ASSPQQGASYEQY
NA	11	TRBV10-3	NA	AISEGEGVRQY
TRBD1	11	TRBV28	NA	ASSRDSNSPLH
TRBD1	14	TRBV6-5	once	ASSYSTGTASYEQY
TRBD1	13	TRBV2	few	ASSSPGQANNEQF
TRBD2	14	TRBV11-2	NA	ASSLVASGSSVKQF
NA	14	TRBV15	once	ATSRWGDSSNQPQH
TRBD1	12	TRBV6-4	NA	ASSRTGDNEKLF
NA	10	TRBV14	NA	ASSQFGEKLF
TRBD2	17	TRBV5-5	NA	ASSSGLAGGPWRQETQY
TRBD1	12	TRBV2	NA	ASRIQGADYDYT
NA	13	TRBV6-7	NA	ASSTGTTNTGELF
TRBD1	15	TRBV7-7	NA	ASTPSSTGYSNQPQH
NA	11	TRBV7-9	once	ASSPRSYNEQF
NA	15	TRBV2	NA	ASSEQPGQGPNQPQH
TRBD2	12	TRBV29-1	few	SVVSGTDSYEQY
NA	13	TRBV7-2	NA	ASSLVAGKGYGYT
TRBD2	14	TRBV7-6	NA	ASSPLGAGANNEQF
NA	11	TRBV4-2	NA	ASSQDRNEKLF
TRBD1	13	TRBV18	NA	ASSPRTGVGNTIY
NA	10	TRBV10-1	NA	ASNGHFYGYT
NA	12	TRBV7-8	NA	ASSLGDTFYGYT
NA	17	TRBV21-1	NA	ASSKVVRQGARTNEKLF
NA	14	TRBV5-5	NA	ASTLDRTITYNEQF
TRBD2	13	TRBV27	NA	ASSRGVWGGETQY